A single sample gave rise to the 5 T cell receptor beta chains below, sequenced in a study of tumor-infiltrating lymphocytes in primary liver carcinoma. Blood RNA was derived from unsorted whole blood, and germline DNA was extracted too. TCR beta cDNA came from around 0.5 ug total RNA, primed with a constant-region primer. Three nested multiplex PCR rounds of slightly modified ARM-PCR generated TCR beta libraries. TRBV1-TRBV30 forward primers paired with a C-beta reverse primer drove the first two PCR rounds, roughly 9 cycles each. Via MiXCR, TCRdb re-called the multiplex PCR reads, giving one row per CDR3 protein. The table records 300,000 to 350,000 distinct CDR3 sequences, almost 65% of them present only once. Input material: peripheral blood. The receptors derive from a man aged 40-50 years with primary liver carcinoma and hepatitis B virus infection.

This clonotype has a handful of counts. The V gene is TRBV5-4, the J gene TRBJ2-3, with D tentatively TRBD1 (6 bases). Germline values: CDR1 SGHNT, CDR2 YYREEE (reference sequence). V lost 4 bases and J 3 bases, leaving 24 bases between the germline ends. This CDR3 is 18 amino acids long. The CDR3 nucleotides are TGTGCCAGCAGCCACGACAGGAGACAAAGTGGCGGTACAGATACGCAGTATTTT. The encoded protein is CASSHDRRQSGGTDTQYF.

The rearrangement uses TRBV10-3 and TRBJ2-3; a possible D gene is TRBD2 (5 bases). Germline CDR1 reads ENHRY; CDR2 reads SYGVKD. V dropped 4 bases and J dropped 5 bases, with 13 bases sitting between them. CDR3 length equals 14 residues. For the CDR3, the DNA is TGTGCCATCAGTGCATGGCAGAGCGGAGATACGCAGTATTTT. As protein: CAISAWQSGDTQYF.

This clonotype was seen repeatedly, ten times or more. The CDR3 DNA sequence: TGTGCCAGCAGCTTAGAACCGGGAGGGCCAAGGGAGCAGTACTTC. Translating it yields CASSLEPGGPREQYF. This sequence joins TRBV7-9 and TRBJ2-7; 8 bases line up with TRBD2. In germline, CDR1 is SEHNR, CDR2 FQNEAQ (reference sequence). This CDR3 has 15 amino acids. Germline trimming cut 1 base from V and 7 bases from J; bases unmatched to any gene: 9.

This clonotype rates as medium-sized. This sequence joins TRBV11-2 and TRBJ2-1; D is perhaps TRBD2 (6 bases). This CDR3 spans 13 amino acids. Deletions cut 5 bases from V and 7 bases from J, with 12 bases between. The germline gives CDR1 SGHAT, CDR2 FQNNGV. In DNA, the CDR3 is TGTGCCAGCAGCCCTGCGGGGCGAAATGAGCAGTTCTTC. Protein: CASSPAGRNEQFF.

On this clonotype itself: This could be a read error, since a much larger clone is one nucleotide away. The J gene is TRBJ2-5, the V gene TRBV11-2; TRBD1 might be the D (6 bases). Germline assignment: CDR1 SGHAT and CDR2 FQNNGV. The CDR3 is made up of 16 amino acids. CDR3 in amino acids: CASSQAPGDNQETQYF. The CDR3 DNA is TGCGCCAGCAGCCAAGCTCCCGGGGACAATCAAGAGACCCAGTACTTC. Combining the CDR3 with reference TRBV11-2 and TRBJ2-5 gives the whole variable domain EAGVAQSPRYKIIEKRQSVAFWCNPISGHATLYWYQQILGQGPKLLIQFQNNGVVDDSQLPKDRFSAERLKGVDSTLKIQPAKLEDSAVYLCASSQAPGDNQETQYFGPGTRLLVL.